This entry lists 31 T cell receptor beta chains sequenced from one sample in a study of OX40 agonist ivuxolimab in advanced cancers. Only in-frame clones appear in the TCRdb table, and some are missing; sequencing was by immunoSEQ multiplex PCR. The repertoire consists of about 96,000 clones, with approximately 80% occurring once and the leading ten covering less than 6%. Sequencing was performed on CD4+ or CD8+ T cells sorted from blood, taken in a trial of the OX40 agonist ivuxolimab. The receptors originated from an adult with an advanced solid tumor such as melanoma, head and neck, liver or kidney cancer.

This clone came up once. This chain links TRBV5-6 with TRBJ2-7; no reliable D call. V was cut by 4 bases and J by 8 bases, with 10 bases left in between. Germline V gives CDR1 SGHDT, CDR2 YYEEEE. CDR3 length: 11 residues. The CDR3 protein is CASSLLRKQYF. The CDR3 region has the DNA TGTGCCAGCAGCCTGTTGCGGAAGCAGTACTTC.

The CDR3 sequence is CASSLGDRAYGYTF. The CDR3 DNA is TGTGCCAGCAGCTTAGGGGACAGGGCCTATGGCTACACCTTC. The chain couples TRBV6-6 to TRBJ1-2, with TRBD1 identical over 9 bases. Looked up from germline, CDR1 is MNHNY and CDR2 is SVGAGI (reference sequence). V was pared by 6 bases and J by 4 bases, with 6 bases of the junction left unmatched. This CDR3 contains 14 residues.

This clone was seen a single time. The CDR3 loop is CASSVSPAGGNTDTQYF. As DNA, the CDR3 is TGTGCCAGCAGCGTAAGCCCAGCGGGGGGAAACACAGATACGCAGTATTTT. The rearrangement joins TRBV9 to TRBJ2-3; 9 nucleotides agree with TRBD2. J gave up 2 bases and V 1 base, and 8 bases lay outside the gene matches. This CDR3 is 17 amino acids long. Germline values: CDR1 SGDLS, CDR2 YYNGEE.

J is TRBJ1-6 and V is TRBV25-1; D remains unclear. CDR3 length: 14 amino acids. V gave up 8 bases and J gave up 5 bases, with 13 bases separating them. Germline values: CDR1 MGHDK, CDR2 SYGVNS. The CDR3 loop is CASSPVGDNSPLHF. CDR3 bases: TGTGCCAGCTCCCCTGTAGGCGATAATTCACCCCTCCACTTT.

The chain carries TRBV5-1 and TRBJ2-7, with D perhaps TRBD2 (5 bases). V was trimmed by 1 base and J by 0 bases, leaving 14 bases between them. Germline CDR1 reads SGHRS; CDR2 reads YFSETQ. The CDR3 is 16 residues long. Here the CDR3 reads CASSLRGIEGSYEQYF. The CDR3 DNA reads TGCGCCAGCAGCTTGCGGGGAATTGAGGGCTCCTACGAGCAGTACTTC.

The count of this clone is one. The rearrangement joins TRBV6-1 to TRBJ1-5, with D possibly matching TRBD1 (6 bases). CDR1 is MNHNS, CDR2 SASEGT, per germline. This CDR3 region has 13 residues. V gave up 0 bases and J gave up 9 bases, with 9 bases separating them. CDR3 nucleotide sequence: TGTGCCAGCAGTGAAGCGCAGGGGTGGCCCCAGCATTTT. It specifies CASSEAQGWPQHF.

The chain combines TRBV6-1 with TRBJ1-4, with TRBD1 matching over 7 bases. Germline assignment: CDR1 MNHNS and CDR2 SASEGT. The CDR3 is made up of 14 amino acids. V was pared by 6 bases and J by 5 bases, with 6 bases of the junction left unmatched. The CDR3 region has the DNA TGTGCCAGCAGCCACAGGGGATCCAATGAAAAACTGTTTTTT. Translated: CASSHRGSNEKLFF.

The J gene is TRBJ2-1, the V gene TRBV27; no reliable D call. V lost 3 bases and J lost 9, with 6 bases in between. CDR1 is MNHEY and CDR2 is SMNVEV in the germline V gene (reference sequence). The CDR3 has 11 amino acids. Here the CDR3 reads CASSFGGEQFF. The CDR3 coding sequence is TGTGCCAGCAGTTTCGGTGGTGAGCAGTTCTTC.

Only a few counts were recorded for this clone. The rearrangement uses TRBV13 and TRBJ1-1; D not certain. This CDR3 contains 12 residues. Trimming took 1 base from V and 7 from J, leaving 7 bases between them. Germline CDR1 reads PRHDT; CDR2 reads FYEKMQ (reference sequence). The CDR3, as DNA: TGTGCCAGCAGCTTAGTGAAGGATGAAGCTTTCTTT. As protein: CASSLVKDEAFF.

V gene TRBV5-6 combines with J gene TRBJ1-6; perhaps TRBD1 as D (6 bases). Looked up from germline, CDR1 is SGHDT and CDR2 is YYEEEE. The CDR3 consists of 16 residues. V gave up 2 bases and J gave up 12 bases, with 21 bases separating them. CDR3 nucleotides: TGTGCCAGCAGCTTCGTAGGGGGGGTGAAAGGAATACCCCTCCACTTT. It codes for CASSFVGGVKGIPLHF.

CDR3 region: CASSVGDRNYNEQFF. CDR3 in DNA: TGTGCCAGCAGCGTAGGGGACAGGAACTACAATGAGCAGTTCTTC. The chain couples TRBV9 to TRBJ2-1, with TRBD1 matching over 8 bases. CDR3 length: 15 residues. The germline V gene has CDR1 SGDLS and CDR2 YYNGEE. V lost 0 bases to trimming and J lost 3 bases; unmatched junction nucleotides: 2.

In this sample, this clone turned up a few times. The chain employs TRBV2 and TRBJ1-2, with unresolved D. Germline CDR1 and CDR2: SNHLY and FYNNEI. V was shortened by 1 base and J by 1 base, with 13 bases between the two germline ends. CDR3 length: 16 residues. This CDR3 is CASSEGTAARNYGYTF. For the CDR3, the DNA is TGTGCCAGCAGTGAAGGAACGGCGGCCCGTAACTATGGCTACACCTTC.

The J gene is TRBJ1-2, the V gene TRBV18; 8 nucleotides agree with TRBD1. The CDR3 loop spans 15 amino acids. V was pared by 5 bases and J by 4 bases, with 9 bases of the junction left unmatched. Germline assignment: CDR1 KGHSH and CDR2 LQKENI. The CDR3 region is CASSRQGIPTYGYTF. The DNA for the CDR3 is TGTGCCAGCTCAAGACAGGGGATCCCGACCTATGGCTACACCTTC.

The rearrangement links TRBV27 to TRBJ1-4; TRBD1 might be the D (6 bases). Germline V CDR1 and CDR2: MNHEY, SMNVEV (reference sequence). Trimming pared 7 bases from V and 8 bases from J, leaving 20 bases between. The CDR3 spans 15 residues. DNA of the CDR3: TGTGCCAGCAAAAACACCCAGGGGTATTGGGAAAAACTGTTTTTT. This codes for CASKNTQGYWEKLFF.

J is TRBJ1-2 and V is TRBV5-4, with 7 positions matching TRBD1. Germline loops: CDR1 SGHNT, CDR2 YYREEE (reference sequence). Losses at the gene ends were 4 bases for V and 5 bases for J; bases not matched to a gene: 8. The CDR3 consists of 14 residues. This CDR3 reads CASSTGQSVYGYTF. The CDR3 DNA sequence: TGTGCCAGCAGCACGGGACAGTCTGTTTATGGCTACACCTTC.

V is TRBV19 and J is TRBJ2-2, with D hard to call. The germline V and J ends were trimmed by 5 bases and 4 bases, with 11 bases remaining between them. The germline V gene encodes CDR1 LNHDA and CDR2 SQIVND (reference sequence). This CDR3 region has 14 residues. CDR3 loop: CASSPSSGTGELFF. The DNA for the CDR3 is TGTGCCAGTAGTCCGTCCTCGGGCACCGGGGAGCTGTTTTTT.

The V call is TRBV29-1, the J call TRBJ1-1; 9 nucleotides agree with TRBD1. The CDR3 extends over 14 amino acids. After removal of 4 bases from V and 5 bases from J, the junction contained 8 bases not matched to a gene. Per germline, CDR1 SQVTM and CDR2 ANQGSEA. The CDR3 DNA sequence: TGCAGCGTTGCAGCCGGGACAGGGTATACTGAAGCTTTCTTT. Translated, it gives CSVAAGTGYTEAFF.

The rearrangement links TRBV15 to TRBJ2-3; D gene ambiguous. Germline assignment: CDR1 LNHNV and CDR2 YYDKDF (reference sequence). The CDR3 loop spans 14 amino acids. The V and J ends lost 7 bases and 4 bases respectively, with 15 bases between them. The CDR3 loop is CATTRNSGSDTQYF. CDR3 sequence (DNA): TGTGCCACCACCCGGAATTCCGGCTCAGATACGCAGTATTTT.

The chain joins TRBV27 to TRBJ1-1, with no clear D. Germline V lookup: CDR1 MNHEY, CDR2 SMNVEV (reference sequence). Trimming removed 3 bases from V and 2 bases from J, with 7 bases in between. The length of the CDR3 is 13 residues. CDR3 residues: CASSFGTNTEAFF. The CDR3 region has the DNA TGTGCCAGCAGTTTTGGCACAAACACTGAAGCTTTCTTT.

In nucleotides, the CDR3 is TGTGCCAGTAGTCAAAAAAGGGACACTGAAGCTTTCTTT. As protein: CASSQKRDTEAFF. This chain connects TRBV19 to TRBJ1-1; D is uncertain. This CDR3 has 13 amino acids. Germline V lookup: CDR1 LNHDA, CDR2 SQIVND (reference sequence). The germline V and J ends were trimmed by 5 bases and 3 bases, with 10 bases remaining between them.

The V and J genes are TRBV7-9 and TRBJ1-2; 9 nucleotides match TRBD1. Germline lookup yields CDR1 SEHNR and CDR2 FQNEAQ (reference sequence). Trimming cost V 5 bases and J 4 bases; bases outside gene matches: 11. The length of the CDR3 is 16 residues. The CDR3 nucleotides read TGTGCCAGCAGCCCGCGACAGGGGGGCTATTCCTATGGCTACACCTTC. It is translated as CASSPRQGGYSYGYTF.

The V call is TRBV19, the J call TRBJ2-1; D not certain. There are 15 residues in the CDR3. V was shortened by 3 bases and J by 4 bases, with 13 bases between the two germline ends. The germline gives CDR1 LNHDA, CDR2 SQIVND (reference sequence). CDR3 bases: TGTGCCAGTAGTATTATTCGACTCCGATACAATGAGCAGTTCTTC. Protein sequence: CASSIIRLRYNEQFF.

The chain carries TRBV4-3 and TRBJ2-1; D remains unclear. V was pared by 0 bases and J by 0 bases, with 12 bases between. There are 17 residues in the CDR3. The V gene's germline CDR1 is LGHNA and CDR2 YSLEER. Here the CDR3 reads CASSQEPALSSYNEQFF. CDR3 coding DNA: TGCGCCAGCAGCCAAGAACCGGCCCTCAGCTCCTACAATGAGCAGTTCTTC.

The chain carries TRBV2 and TRBJ2-2, with a weak D call TRBD2 (5 bases). The CDR3 spans 15 residues. Germline V gene data show CDR1 as SNHLY and CDR2 as FYNNEI. Trimming took 6 bases from V and 4 from J, leaving 15 bases between them. The CDR3 region is CASRAGSPGTGELFF. DNA for the CDR3: TGTGCCAGCAGGGCGGGTTCCCCAGGCACCGGGGAGCTGTTTTTT.

The V and J genes are TRBV25-1 and TRBJ1-4, with D perhaps matching TRBD1 (5 bases). Trimming left V 1 base short and J 7 bases short, with 10 bases between. CDR1 is MGHDK and CDR2 is SYGVNS in the germline V gene. The CDR3 length is 14 residues. Here the CDR3 reads CASSESRGAEKLFF. In nucleotides, the CDR3 is TGTGCCAGCAGTGAATCGAGAGGGGCTGAAAAACTGTTTTTT.

The chain combines TRBV12-5 with TRBJ1-5; D gene ambiguous. Trimming pared 1 base from V and 9 bases from J, leaving 10 bases between. The CDR3 has 13 residues. The V gene's germline CDR1 is LGHNT and CDR2 FRNRAP. The CDR3: CASGLAPSMPQHF. In DNA, the CDR3 is TGTGCTAGTGGTTTGGCCCCCTCAATGCCCCAGCATTTT.

J is TRBJ1-2 and V is TRBV7-2, with a tentative D call TRBD1 (6 bases). The CDR3 has 13 residues. The V end lost 3 bases, the J end lost 13 bases, and 18 bases lay between the germline ends. Germline V gene lookup returns CDR1 SGHTA and CDR2 FQGNSA. CDR3 bases: TGTGCCAGCAGCTTTACTGGAGGGGACATCAGCACCTTC. Its translation is CASSFTGGDISTF.

CDR3 coding DNA: TGTGCCAGTAGTAGCCTACAGGTCGCGAACACTGAAGCTTTCTTT. It encodes CASSSLQVANTEAFF. This chain uses TRBV19 with TRBJ1-1, with D tentatively TRBD1 (5 bases). V shed 4 bases and J shed 1 base, with 13 bases lying between them. The CDR3 contains 15 residues. CDR1 and CDR2 (germline): LNHDA, SQIVND (reference sequence).

The rearrangement joins TRBV11-1 to TRBJ1-2; D is ambiguous. V lost 5 bases and J 4 bases, leaving 17 bases between the germline ends. Germline V CDR1 and CDR2: SGHAT, FQDESV (reference sequence). The CDR3 is 15 residues long. The CDR3 DNA reads TGTGCCAGCAGCGGAAGGGCTCCAAAGGGCTATGGCTACACCTTC. Translating gives CASSGRAPKGYGYTF.

The CDR3 region is CASSLRLAGGRLTDTQYF. The CDR3 region has the DNA TGTGCCAGCAGCTTACGACTAGCGGGAGGGAGGCTCACAGATACGCAGTATTTT. This chain uses TRBV7-9 with TRBJ2-3; TRBD2 aligns across 14 bases. The V segment lost 2 bases and the J segment 2 bases; nucleotides outside the gene matches: 6. Germline CDR1 and CDR2: SEHNR and FQNEAQ (reference sequence). The CDR3 length is 18 residues.

The table lists this clone with a few counts. This chain uses TRBV2 with TRBJ2-7; TRBD2 is a possible D gene (5 bases). Germline loops: CDR1 SNHLY, CDR2 FYNNEI. V gave up 6 bases and J gave up 5 bases, with 8 bases separating them. This CDR3 is built from 11 residues. The CDR3 nucleotides are TGTGCCAGCAGCGTGAGGGACGAGCAGTACTTC. It is translated as CASSVRDEQYF.